These T cell receptor beta chains were read from a single sample in a study of neurological immune-mediated disorders. TCRdb fed the 5' RACE reads into MiXCR, producing one record per CDR3 protein. The sample yields some 21,000 distinct CDR3 sequences, around 14% seen once. Input material: PBMCs. The receptors derive from a female donor with HTLV-1-associated myelopathy (HAM/TSP). Each CDR3 is given with its conserved first and last residue. Fields, in order: clone size, V gene, J gene, D gene, CDR3 DNA, CDR3 protein. The D gene is left open where the match is weak. Clone size, where shown, is once, few, many, or a class for clones that have expanded.

size: few
V: TRBV30
J: TRBJ2-7
D: -
DNA: TGTGCCTGGAGTGTATTGGGGCACAAGCAGTACTTC
CDR3: CAWSVLGHKQYF

size: once
V: TRBV12-3/TRBV12-4
J: TRBJ2-1
D: TRBD2
DNA: TGTGCCAGCAGTTTAAGTGGGACTAGCGGGGTGGGGAATGAGCAGTTCTTC
CDR3: CASSLSGTSGVGNEQFF

size: many
V: TRBV20-1
J: TRBJ2-3
D: -
DNA: TGCAGTGCTAGAGATCCGACAGATACGCAGTATTTT
CDR3: CSARDPTDTQYF

size: many
V: TRBV20-1
J: TRBJ2-3
D: TRBD2
DNA: TGCAGTGCTGATCTTACCGGGACTAGCGGGGGAGATACGCAGTATTTT
CDR3: CSADLTGTSGGDTQYF

size: -
V: TRBV6-6
J: TRBJ1-5
D: TRBD1
DNA: TGTGCCAGCAGTTCACAGGGGCTTGACCAGCACCAGCATTTT
CDR3: CASSSQGLDQHQHF

size: many
V: TRBV7-8
J: TRBJ2-1
D: -
DNA: TGTGCCAGCAGCTTAGCCAGGGGCTACAATGAGCAGTTCTTC
CDR3: CASSLARGYNEQFF

size: -
V: TRBV12-3/TRBV12-4
J: TRBJ2-3
D: -
DNA: TGTGCCAGCAGTCCCCCGGTAAGCACAGATACGCAGTATTTT
CDR3: CASSPPVSTDTQYF

size: few
V: TRBV24-1
J: TRBJ2-2
D: TRBD1
DNA: TGTGCCACCAACGGACAGGGGGACACCGGGGAGCTGTTTTTT
CDR3: CATNGQGDTGELFF

size: -
V: TRBV14
J: TRBJ2-5
D: -
DNA: TGTGCCAGCAGCCAAGATGTAAAAGGCTACCAAGAGACCCAGTACTTC
CDR3: CASSQDVKGYQETQYF

size: many
V: TRBV5-1
J: TRBJ1-1
D: -
DNA: TGCGCCAGCAGCAAACAGGGTTCAGCCCTGGACACTGAAGCTTTCTTT
CDR3: CASSKQGSALDTEAFF

size: -
V: TRBV5-1
J: TRBJ2-7
D: -
DNA: TGCGCCAGCAGACCCGGGGACATCTCCCACGAGCAGTACTTC
CDR3: CASRPGDISHEQYF

size: many
V: TRBV20-1
J: TRBJ2-7
D: -
DNA: TGCAGTGCTAATAGAGGGGCGTCCTACGAGCAGTACTTC
CDR3: CSANRGASYEQYF

size: many
V: TRBV28
J: TRBJ2-5
D: -
DNA: TGTGCCAGCAGTCCTGCTTTTGGGGCCGCTCAAGAGACCCAGTACTTC
CDR3: CASSPAFGAAQETQYF

size: few
V: TRBV19
J: TRBJ2-7
D: TRBD1
DNA: TGTGCCAGTAGTAGAGACAGGGGTTACGGAGAGCAGTACTTC
CDR3: CASSRDRGYGEQYF